This T cell receptor (beta chain) emerged from a study of cytomegalovirus exposure and HLA in healthy donors. The PCR ran on 60 Vbeta and 13 Jbeta primers. The protocol was immunoSEQ multiplex PCR, while the TCRdb copy is restricted to in-frame clones and leaves out a portion. Altogether some 200,000 clones are present, approximately 78% being singletons, with the ten largest covering less than 3%. Study observations and caveats: No immune exposure information besides CMV serostatus was available. Later analysis associated a missense DCLRE1C variant with TCR beta V- and J-gene trimming. It was likely that a cluster of highly shared sequence variants was a sequencing artifact.

For this clone: Antigen unknown.

V was cut by 0 bases and J by 8 bases, with 14 bases left in between. In germline, CDR1 is MNHNY, CDR2 SVGAGI (reference sequence). CDR3 length: 15 residues. V gene TRBV6-6 combines with J gene TRBJ2-1; TRBD1 might be the D (5 bases). The sequence was collected from a woman in her thirties or forties in good health and CMV-seronegative. Sequenced sample: PBMCs. The CDR3 coding sequence is TGTGCCAGCAGTTACTCGAGTGGGGCCGGGCATGAGCAGTTCTTC. It is translated as CASSYSSGAGHEQFF.